This T cell receptor beta chain was observed in a study of blood T cell repertoires in COVID-19. Background on the study: Sites across the United States, Italy and Spain contributed samples from acute and convalescent COVID-19.

Per the study methods: Reference gene primer amplification yielded estimated nucleated cell counts. The protocol was immunoSEQ multiplex PCR, while the TCRdb copy is restricted to in-frame clones and leaves out a portion. V and J calls and clone size follow that table, whereas D and trimming were derived from the DNA. The table has some 180,000 clones, around 85% seen once; the top ten hold under 9.5%. Unmatched junction bases numbered 8, after V lost 0 bases and J lost 9 bases. Looked up from germline, CDR1 is LGHNA and CDR2 is YNFKEQ. CDR3 length: 16 residues. Sequenced: peripheral blood. The chain recombines TRBV4-2 with TRBJ2-1, with TRBD2 matching over 10 bases. The TCR sequence derives from a woman in her sixties or seventies with acute or convalescent COVID-19. The CDR3 DNA is TGTGCCAGCAGCCAAGATCAGTCTAGCGGGAGAGGTGAGCAGTTCTTC. This encodes CASSQDQSSGRGEQFF.